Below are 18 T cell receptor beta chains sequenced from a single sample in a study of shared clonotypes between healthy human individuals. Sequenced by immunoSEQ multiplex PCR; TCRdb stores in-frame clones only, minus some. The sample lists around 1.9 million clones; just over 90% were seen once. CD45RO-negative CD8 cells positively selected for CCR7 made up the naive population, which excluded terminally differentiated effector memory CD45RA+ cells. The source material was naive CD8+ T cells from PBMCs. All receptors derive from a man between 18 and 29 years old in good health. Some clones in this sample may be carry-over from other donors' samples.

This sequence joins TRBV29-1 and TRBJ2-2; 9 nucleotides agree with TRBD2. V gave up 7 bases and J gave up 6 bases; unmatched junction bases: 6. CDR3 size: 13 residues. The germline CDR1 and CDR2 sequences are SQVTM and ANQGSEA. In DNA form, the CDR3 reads TGCAGCGCCGCCGGACTAGCGCCCGGGGAGCTGTTTTTT. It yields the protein CSAAGLAPGELFF.

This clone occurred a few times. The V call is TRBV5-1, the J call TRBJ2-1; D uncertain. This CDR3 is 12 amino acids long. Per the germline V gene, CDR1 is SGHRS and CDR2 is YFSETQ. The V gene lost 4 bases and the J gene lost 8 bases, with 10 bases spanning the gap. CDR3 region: CASSTIGDEQFF. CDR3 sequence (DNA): TGCGCCAGCAGCACAATCGGAGATGAGCAGTTCTTC.

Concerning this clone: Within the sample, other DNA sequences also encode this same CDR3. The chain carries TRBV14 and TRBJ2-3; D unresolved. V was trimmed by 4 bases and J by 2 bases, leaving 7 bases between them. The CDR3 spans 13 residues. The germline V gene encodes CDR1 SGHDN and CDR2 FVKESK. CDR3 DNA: TGTGCCAGCAGCCCCCCGAACACAGATACGCAGTATTTT. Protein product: CASSPPNTDTQYF.

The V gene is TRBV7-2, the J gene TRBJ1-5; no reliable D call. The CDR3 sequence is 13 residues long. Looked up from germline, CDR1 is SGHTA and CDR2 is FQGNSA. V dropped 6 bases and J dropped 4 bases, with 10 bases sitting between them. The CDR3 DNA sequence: TGTGCCAGCAGGTCAGCCTTTAATCAGCCCCAGCATTTT. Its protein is CASRSAFNQPQHF.

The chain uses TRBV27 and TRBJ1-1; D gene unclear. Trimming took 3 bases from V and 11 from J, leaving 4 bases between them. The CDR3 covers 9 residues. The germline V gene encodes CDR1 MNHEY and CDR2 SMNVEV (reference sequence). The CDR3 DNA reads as TGTGCCAGCAGTTTTGAGGCTTTCTTT. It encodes CASSFEAFF.

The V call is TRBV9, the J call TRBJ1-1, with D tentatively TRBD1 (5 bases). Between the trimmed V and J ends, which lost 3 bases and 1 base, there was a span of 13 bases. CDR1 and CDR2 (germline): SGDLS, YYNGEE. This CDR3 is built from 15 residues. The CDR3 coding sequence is TGTGCCAGCAGCGGAAGAGGGGCGGCGAACACTGAAGCTTTCTTT. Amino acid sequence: CASSGRGAANTEAFF.

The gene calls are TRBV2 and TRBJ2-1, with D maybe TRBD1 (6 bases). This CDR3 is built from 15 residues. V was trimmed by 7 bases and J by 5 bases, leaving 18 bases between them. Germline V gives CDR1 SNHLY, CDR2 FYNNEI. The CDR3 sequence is CASNQGIWSHNEQFF. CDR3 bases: TGTGCCAGCAATCAGGGGATCTGGTCCCACAATGAGCAGTTCTTC.

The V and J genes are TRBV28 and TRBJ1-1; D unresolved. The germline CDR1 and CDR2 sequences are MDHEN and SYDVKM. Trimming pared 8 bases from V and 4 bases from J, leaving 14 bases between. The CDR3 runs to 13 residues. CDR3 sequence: CASGLDRVTEAFF. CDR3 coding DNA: TGTGCCAGCGGCCTAGATAGGGTCACTGAAGCTTTCTTT.

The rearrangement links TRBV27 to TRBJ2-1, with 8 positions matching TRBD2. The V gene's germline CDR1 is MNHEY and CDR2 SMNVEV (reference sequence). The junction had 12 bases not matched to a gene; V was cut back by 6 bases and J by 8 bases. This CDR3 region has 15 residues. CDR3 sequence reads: CASSVRRGGLDEQFF. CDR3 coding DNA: TGTGCCAGCAGCGTACGGCGCGGGGGGCTCGATGAGCAGTTCTTC.

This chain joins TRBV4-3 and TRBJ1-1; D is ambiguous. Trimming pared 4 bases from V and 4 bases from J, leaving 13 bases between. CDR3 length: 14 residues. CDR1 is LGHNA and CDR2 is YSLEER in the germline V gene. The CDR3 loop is CASSPINRGTEAFF. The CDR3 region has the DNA TGCGCCAGCAGCCCAATTAACCGGGGCACTGAAGCTTTCTTT.

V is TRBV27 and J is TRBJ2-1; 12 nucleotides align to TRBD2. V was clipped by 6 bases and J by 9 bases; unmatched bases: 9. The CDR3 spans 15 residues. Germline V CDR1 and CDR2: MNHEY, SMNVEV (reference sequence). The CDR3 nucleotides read TGTGCCAGCAGCCCCCGGACTAGCGGGATCGGTGAGCAGTTCTTC. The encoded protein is CASSPRTSGIGEQFF.

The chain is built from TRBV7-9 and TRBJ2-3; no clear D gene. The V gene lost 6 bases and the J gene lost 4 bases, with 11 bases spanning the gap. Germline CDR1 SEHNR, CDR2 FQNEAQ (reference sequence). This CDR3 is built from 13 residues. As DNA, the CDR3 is TGTGCCAGCAGTCACAAAGTTCCAGATACGCAGTATTTT. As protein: CASSHKVPDTQYF.

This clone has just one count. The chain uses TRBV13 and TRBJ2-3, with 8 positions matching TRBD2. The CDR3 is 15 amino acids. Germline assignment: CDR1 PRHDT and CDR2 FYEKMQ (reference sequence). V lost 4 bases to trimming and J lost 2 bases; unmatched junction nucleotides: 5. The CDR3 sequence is CASSSLAGYTDTQYF. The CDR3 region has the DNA TGTGCCAGCAGCTCTCTAGCGGGCTACACAGATACGCAGTATTTT.

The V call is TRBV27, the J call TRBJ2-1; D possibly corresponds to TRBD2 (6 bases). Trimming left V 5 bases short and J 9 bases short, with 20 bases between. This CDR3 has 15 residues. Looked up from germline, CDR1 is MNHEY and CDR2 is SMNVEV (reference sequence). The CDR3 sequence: CASSPATRGGVEQFF. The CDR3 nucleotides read TGTGCCAGCAGTCCCGCGACTAGAGGTGGAGTTGAGCAGTTCTTC.

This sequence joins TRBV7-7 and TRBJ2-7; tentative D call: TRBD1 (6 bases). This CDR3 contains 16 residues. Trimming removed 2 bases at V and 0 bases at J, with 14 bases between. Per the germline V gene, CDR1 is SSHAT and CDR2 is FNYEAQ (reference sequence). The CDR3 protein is CASSLSAGASSYEQYF. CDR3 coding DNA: TGTGCCAGCAGCTTATCGGCAGGGGCAAGCTCCTACGAGCAGTACTTC.

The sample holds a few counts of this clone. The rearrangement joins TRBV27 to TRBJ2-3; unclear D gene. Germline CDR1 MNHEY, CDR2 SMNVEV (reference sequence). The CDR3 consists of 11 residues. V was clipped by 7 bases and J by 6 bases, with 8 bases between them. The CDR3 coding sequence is TGTGCCAGCAACAATGGGGATACGCAGTATTTT. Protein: CASNNGDTQYF.

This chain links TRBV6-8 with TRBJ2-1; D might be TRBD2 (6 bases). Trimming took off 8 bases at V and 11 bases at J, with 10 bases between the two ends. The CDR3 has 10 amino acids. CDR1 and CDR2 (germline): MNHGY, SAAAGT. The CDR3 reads CASEAGKQFF. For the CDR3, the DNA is TGTGCCAGCGAAGCGGGTAAGCAGTTCTTC.

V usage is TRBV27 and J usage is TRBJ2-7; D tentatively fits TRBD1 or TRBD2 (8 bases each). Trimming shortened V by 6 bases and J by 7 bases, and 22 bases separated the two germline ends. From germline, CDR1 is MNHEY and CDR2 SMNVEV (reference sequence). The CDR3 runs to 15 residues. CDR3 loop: CASSLQGAGGGEQYF. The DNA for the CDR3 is TGTGCCAGCAGCCTCCAGGGGGCGGGAGGTGGTGAGCAGTACTTC.